This TCR beta chain originates from a study of blood T cell repertoires in COVID-19. Study information: Samples came from the United States, Italy and Spain, spanning acute and convalescent COVID-19. PBMCs, B-cell-depleted T cells, or T cells were the source of the cDNA or gDNA that made up the material.

Per the original data handling: Reference gene primer amplification yielded estimated nucleated cell counts. Profiling relied on immunoSEQ multiplex PCR, and the TCRdb table lists in-frame clones only, not all of them. D and trimming come from the DNA, and the V and J calls and clone size come from that table. The table has 400,000 to 450,000 clones, over 75% seen once. V lost 4 bases to trimming and J lost 1 base, with 14 bases between them. There are 15 residues in the CDR3. CDR1 is SGDLS, CDR2 YYNGEE, per germline. The chain is built from TRBV9 and TRBJ1-1; D possibly corresponds to TRBD1 (5 bases). Sequences were obtained from peripheral blood. This clonotype was sampled from a woman aged 40 to 55 with COVID-19, enrolled during active disease. CDR3 nucleotides: TGTGCCAGCAGCTCACATTTTACAGGGAACACTGAAGCTTTCTTT. Its translation is CASSSHFTGNTEAFF.